These 6 T cell receptor beta chains came from one sample sequenced in a study of graft-versus-host responses after intestinal transplantation. The data were produced by immunoSEQ multiplex PCR, yet TCRdb's version contains in-frame clones alone and is incomplete. The profile shows approximately 90,000 clones, about 90% of them singletons. Their antigens are not known. The material sequenced was unstimulated CD8+ T cells sorted from spleen or lymph node cells, taken before transplant. The receptor set was obtained from a human donor who was the organ donor for an intestinal transplant.

CDR3 coding DNA: TGCGCCAGCAGCTCGAACGGCCCCGGGATCCACACCATATATTTT. Translating gives CASSSNGPGIHTIYF. The J gene is TRBJ1-3, the V gene TRBV5-1; D not resolved. The CDR3 sequence is 15 residues long. V lost 3 bases to trimming and J lost 8 bases, with 18 bases between them. Germline V gives CDR1 SGHRS, CDR2 YFSETQ.

The chain uses TRBV4-3 and TRBJ2-7; D perhaps matches TRBD1 (8 bases). Trimming pared 6 bases from V and 4 bases from J, leaving 16 bases between. Per germline, CDR1 LGHNA and CDR2 YSLEER. This CDR3 spans 14 amino acids. CDR3: CASSSQGGDYEQYF. DNA of the CDR3: TGCGCCAGCAGTTCACAGGGGGGGGATTACGAGCAGTACTTC.

J is TRBJ1-2 and V is TRBV28; a possible D gene is TRBD1 (5 bases). Trimming took off 11 bases at V and 6 bases at J, with 22 bases between the two ends. Germline V gives CDR1 MDHEN, CDR2 SYDVKM. This CDR3 spans 14 amino acids. The CDR3 region has the DNA TGTGCCGGCCCCCCAGGGCGGCGGTGCGATGGCTACACCTTC. Translation gives CAGPPGRRCDGYTF.

The V and J genes are TRBV5-4 and TRBJ2-6; 10 positions match TRBD1. Germline-derived CDR1 and CDR2 are SGHNT and YYREEE (reference sequence). This CDR3 comprises 19 residues. V lost 0 bases and J lost 0; bases outside the gene matches: 6. This chain's CDR3 is CASSLDRTGGFSGANVLTF. CDR3 DNA sequence: TGTGCCAGCAGCTTGGACCGGACAGGGGGATTCTCTGGGGCCAACGTCCTGACTTTC.

The chain links TRBV30 to TRBJ2-1; 10 nucleotides match TRBD1. There are 16 residues in the CDR3. The V and J ends lost 6 bases and 8 bases, in that order; junction bases with no gene match: 16. Germline loops: CDR1 GTSNPN, CDR2 SVGIG (reference sequence). The CDR3 DNA is TGTGCCTGCCGGGACAGGGGAGGGTGGGAATTCGATGAGCAGTTCTTC. Protein product: CACRDRGGWEFDEQFF.

This clone was recorded once. The J gene is TRBJ2-2, the V gene TRBV28, with unresolved D. The CDR3 is made up of 15 amino acids. Germline V lookup: CDR1 MDHEN, CDR2 SYDVKM. The V and J ends lost 5 bases and 3 bases respectively, with 13 bases between them. In DNA form, the CDR3 reads TGTGCCAGCAGTCCCATGCAGGTCCACACCGGGGAGCTGTTTTTT. This gives the protein CASSPMQVHTGELFF.